This entry features one TCR beta chain sequence. Its binding antigen is unknown. No quality values exist for individual bases; no much larger clone is one base distant. The data derive from a study of Ad26.COV2.S vaccination and SARS-CoV-2 variants listed by TCRdb under 2021. Background on the whole study: Donors in the vaccine arm were drawn from COV1001, a multicentre, randomized, double-blind, placebo-controlled phase I-IIa trial testing Ad26.COV2.S in healthy adults. Ad26.COV2.S was administered intramuscularly at 5 x 10^10 or 1 x 10^11 viral particles, either as a single shot or as two shots given 56 days apart. TCRbeta repertoire sequencing was used to assess the specificity and breadth of SARS-CoV-2-reactive T cell receptors after Ad26.COV2.S vaccination. A total of approximately 30 samples were included in the TCR-sequenced set, comprising roughly 20 Ad26.COV2.S vaccine recipients, 5 placebo recipients and 8 SARS-CoV-2 convalescent individuals. Participants in the trial were split at random into five groups of five each, receiving low-dose or high-dose Ad26.COV2.S once or twice, or else placebo on both occasions. Investigators did not know the trial group allocation while performing experiments and assessing outcomes. On the study overall, not on this receptor specifically: After vaccination, spike-specific CD8+ and CD4+ T cell responses were reported to show substantial breadth. Vaccine and placebo recipients had comparable non-spike TCR breadth, which fits with the vaccine containing only spike. Comparing responses between vaccine doses or regimens was not something the study was powered to do. According to the authors, total T cell responses may have been underestimated by the TCR breadth and depth analyses. Compared with placebo recipients, Ad26.COV2.S recipients showed higher spike-specific TCR breadth (P = 0.0014).

From a lookup of the germline V gene (reference sequence), CDR1 and CDR2 are LNHDA and SQIVND. The CDR3 spans 14 residues, from the cysteine through the phenylalanine. Only the CDR3 part of the read is kept: 42 bases, read in frame from the first base. V drops 6 bases and J drops 7 bases, leaving 13 bases in between. The treatment or condition label corresponds to: 19 received Ad26.COV2.S at low or high dose, single or two shots; about 5 received placebo; per-sample allocation not given. Repertoires of vaccine and placebo recipients were sequenced from samples collected on day 63 after the first injection. In Cohort 1b, more than 20 adults aged 18-55 years were enrolled at a single site in Boston, USA, between 29 July and 7 August 2020. Ad26.COV2.S was a replication-incompetent adenovirus type 26 vector that expressed a prefusion-stabilized SARS-CoV-2 spike protein derived from the original Wuhan strain.

The immunoSEQ Assay was used to sequence TCRbeta CDR3 regions. After extraction, genomic DNA underwent amplification by bias-controlled multiplex PCR, followed by high-throughput sequencing. The paper's processing steps were these. To quantify the absolute abundance of every unique TCRbeta CDR3 region, sequences were collapsed and filtered. Usable DNA was measured by amplifying reference genes present in all nucleated cells, and TCRbeta template counts were normalized to that usable DNA to estimate T cell fraction. Repertoire TCRs were annotated as SARS-CoV-2-specific when V gene, CDR3 amino acid sequence and J gene were exactly matched to a known reactive TCR set. The reference SARS-CoV-2 TCR set came from MIRA and was filtered for enrichment in COVID-19-positive ImmuneCODE repertoires, removing public or cross-reactive TCRs. Using the MIRA antigens, annotated TCRs were further analysed by specific ORF or by position within an ORF. Breadth was defined as the number of annotated unique rearrangements divided by the total number of unique productive rearrangements, and depth was defined as the summed frequency of the annotated unique rearrangements. Two-sided Wilcoxon rank-sum tests were applied when comparing TCR breadth between groups. The table was pulled from immuneACCESS by TCRdb, which kept in-frame rearrangements only. Such tables lose some clones; where checked, under half of the loss comes from unresolved V genes, and the rest has no known cause. That table furnishes V, J and clone size, whereas the DNA furnished D and trimming. The sample contains roughly 400,000 clones, 75% to 90% of them found a single time. The top ten hold 1.9% of the sample.

The rearranged chain carries TRBV19 and TRBJ1-6; the D segment cannot be called with confidence. The source was peripheral blood, collected in a trial of Ad26.COV2.S vaccine versus placebo. The source of this sequence is a person between 18 and 65 years old who received the Ad26.COV2.S COVID-19 vaccine or a placebo. The CDR3 reads CASRSGSMNSPLHF. At the DNA level, the sequence is TGTGCCAGTAGATCGGGATCTATGAATTCACCCCTCCACTTT.